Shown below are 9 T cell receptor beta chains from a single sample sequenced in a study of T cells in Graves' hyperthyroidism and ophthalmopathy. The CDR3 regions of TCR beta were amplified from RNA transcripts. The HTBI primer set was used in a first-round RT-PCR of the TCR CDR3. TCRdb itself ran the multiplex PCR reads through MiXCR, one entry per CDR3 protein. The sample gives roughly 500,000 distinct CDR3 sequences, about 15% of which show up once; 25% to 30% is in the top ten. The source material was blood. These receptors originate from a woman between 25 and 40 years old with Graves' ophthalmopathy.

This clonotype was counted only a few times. The CDR3 DNA is TGTGCCAGCAGACAAGTCCCGGGACAGTATGGCTACACCTTC. This gives the protein CASRQVPGQYGYTF. The chain has TRBV28 and TRBJ1-2, with 7 bases lining up with TRBD1. This CDR3 spans 14 amino acids. V lost 6 bases to trimming and J lost 5 bases; unmatched junction nucleotides: 9. Germline CDR1 is MDHEN and CDR2 is SYDVKM.

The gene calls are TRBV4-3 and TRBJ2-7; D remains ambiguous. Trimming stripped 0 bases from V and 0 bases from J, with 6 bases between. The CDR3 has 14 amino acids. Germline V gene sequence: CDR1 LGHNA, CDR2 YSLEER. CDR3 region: CASSQDKGSYEQYF. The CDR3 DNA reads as TGCGCCAGCAGCCAAGATAAAGGCTCCTACGAGCAGTACTTC.

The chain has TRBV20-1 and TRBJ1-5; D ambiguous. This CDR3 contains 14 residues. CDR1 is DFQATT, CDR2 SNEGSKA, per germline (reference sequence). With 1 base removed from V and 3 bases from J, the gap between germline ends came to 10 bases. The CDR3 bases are TGCAGTGCTAGAGGAATCAGTTTCAATCAGCCCCAGCATTTT. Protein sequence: CSARGISFNQPQHF.

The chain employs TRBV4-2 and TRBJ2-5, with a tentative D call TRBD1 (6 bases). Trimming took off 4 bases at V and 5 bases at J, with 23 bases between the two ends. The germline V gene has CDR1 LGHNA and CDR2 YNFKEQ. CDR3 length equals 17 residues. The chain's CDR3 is CASSRRTDVDMSETQYF. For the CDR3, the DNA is TGTGCCAGCAGCCGGCGGACAGATGTTGACATGAGCGAGACCCAGTACTTC.

CDR3 region: CASSLGAASRNEKLFF. As DNA, the CDR3 is TGTGCCAGCAGTCTGGGGGCAGCCTCAAGGAATGAAAAACTGTTTTTT. V and J are TRBV6-1 and TRBJ1-4; D is perhaps TRBD1 (6 bases). CDR3 length equals 16 residues. V lost 5 bases, J lost 5 bases, and 18 bases lay in between. Germline CDR1 is MNHNS and CDR2 is SASEGT.

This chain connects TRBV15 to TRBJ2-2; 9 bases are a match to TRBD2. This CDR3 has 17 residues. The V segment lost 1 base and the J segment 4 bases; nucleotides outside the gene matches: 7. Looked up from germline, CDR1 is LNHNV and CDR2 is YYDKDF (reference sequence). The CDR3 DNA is TGTGCCACCAGCAGAGGATTAGCGGGAGTGCTCACCGGGGAGCTGTTTTTT. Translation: CATSRGLAGVLTGELFF. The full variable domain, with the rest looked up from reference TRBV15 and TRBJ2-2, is DAMVIQNPRYQVTQFGKPVTLSCSQTLNHNVMYWYQQKSSQAPKLLFHYYDKDFNNEADTPDNFQSRRPNTSFCFLDIRSPGLGDTAMYLCATSRGLAGVLTGELFFGEGSRLTVL.

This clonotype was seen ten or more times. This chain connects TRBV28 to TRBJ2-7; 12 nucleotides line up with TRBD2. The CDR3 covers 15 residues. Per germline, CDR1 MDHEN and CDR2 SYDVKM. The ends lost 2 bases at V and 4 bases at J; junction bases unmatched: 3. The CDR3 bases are TGTGCCAGCAGTTTAAGGCTAGCGGGAGGGTACGAGCAGTACTTC. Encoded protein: CASSLRLAGGYEQYF. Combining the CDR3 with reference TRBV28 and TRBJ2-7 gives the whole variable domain DVKVTQSSRYLVKRTGEKVFLECVQDMDHENMFWYRQDPGLGLRLIYFSYDVKMKEKGDIPEGYSVSREKKERFSLILESASTNQTSMYLCASSLRLAGGYEQYFGPGTRLTVT.

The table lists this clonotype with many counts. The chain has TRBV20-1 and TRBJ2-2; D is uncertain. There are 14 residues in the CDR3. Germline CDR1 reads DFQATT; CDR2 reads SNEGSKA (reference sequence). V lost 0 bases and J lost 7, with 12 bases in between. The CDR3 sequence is CSARDGLSGGELFF. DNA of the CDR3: TGCAGTGCTAGAGATGGGCTATCGGGCGGGGAGCTGTTTTTT.

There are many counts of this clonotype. CDR3 DNA: TGTGCCAGCAGAACAGGACAGGGAAGAAAACTGTTTTTT. Encoded protein: CASRTGQGRKLFF. The chain employs TRBV2 and TRBJ1-4; 8 nucleotides match TRBD1. CDR1 SNHLY and CDR2 FYNNEI come from the germline V gene. The CDR3 contains 13 residues. J was trimmed by 10 bases and V by 6 bases; bases with no gene match: 7.